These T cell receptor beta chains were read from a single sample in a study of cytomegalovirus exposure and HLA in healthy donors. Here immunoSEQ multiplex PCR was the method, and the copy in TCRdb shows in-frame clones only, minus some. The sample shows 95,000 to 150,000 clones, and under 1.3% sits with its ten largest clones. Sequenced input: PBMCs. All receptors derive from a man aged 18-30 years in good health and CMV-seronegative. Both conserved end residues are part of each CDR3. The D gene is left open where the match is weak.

CASSPRGRAEYEQYF | TGCGCCAGCAGCCCCCGCGGGAGGGCGGAGTACGAGCAGTACTTC | TRBV5-1 | TRBD2 | TRBJ2-7
CATSRGTSGYTDTQYF | TGTGCCACCAGCAGAGGGACTAGCGGATACACAGATACGCAGTATTTT | TRBV15 | TRBD2 | TRBJ2-3
CASSRLGGGAGTDTQYF | TGTGCCAGCAGCCGATTAGGCGGGGGGGCCGGCACAGATACGCAGTATTTT | TRBV14 | TRBD2 | TRBJ2-3
CASSHGDRTNTEAFF | TGCGCCAGCAGCCACGGGGACAGAACGAACACTGAAGCTTTCTTT | TRBV5-1 | TRBD1 | TRBJ1-1
CASRWDISNEKLFF | TGCGCCAGCAGATGGGACATCTCTAATGAAAAACTGTTTTTT | TRBV5-1 | NA | TRBJ1-4
CASRDRGLTYEQYF | TGTGCCAGCCGGGACAGGGGGCTTACCTACGAGCAGTACTTC | TRBV5-6 | TRBD1 | TRBJ2-7
CASSPGQQETQYF | TGTGCCAGCAGTCCGGGACAGCAAGAGACCCAGTACTTC | TRBV7-7 | TRBD1 | TRBJ2-5
CASKWGRTGQEKLFF | TGTGCCAGTAAATGGGGGAGAACAGGGCAGGAAAAACTGTTTTTT | TRBV2 | NA | TRBJ1-4
CASSLPRFKQYF | TGTGCCAGCAGTCTACCCCGGTTTAAGCAGTACTTC | TRBV28 | NA | TRBJ2-7
CASSLRAQPQHF | TGTGCCAGCAGCTTGAGGGCTCAGCCCCAGCATTTT | TRBV7-9 | NA | TRBJ1-5
CASSLSLVTGELFF | TGTGCCAGCAGTTTATCGTTAGTCACCGGGGAGCTGTTTTTT | TRBV27 | NA | TRBJ2-2
CASSPTTGGYEQYF | TGTGCCAGCTCACCTACAACAGGGGGCTACGAGCAGTACTTC | TRBV18 | TRBD1 | TRBJ2-7
CASSPGQGARSRGANVLTF | TGTGCCAGCAGCCCGGGACAGGGGGCGAGGTCTCGTGGGGCCAACGTCCTGACTTTC | TRBV4-2 | TRBD1 | TRBJ2-6
CASTLRAAYEQYF | TGCGCCAGCACCCTGCGGGCGGCCTACGAGCAGTACTTC | TRBV5-1 | NA | TRBJ2-7
CASSRWTESSYEQYF | TGTGCCAGCAGCAGATGGACAGAGTCCTCCTACGAGCAGTACTTC | TRBV5-4 | NA | TRBJ2-7
CASTPWRGGDYGYTF | TGTGCCAGCACTCCCTGGAGAGGGGGCGACTATGGCTACACCTTC | TRBV6-5 | TRBD1 | TRBJ1-2
CAIQEEGRGYEQYF | TGTGCCATACAAGAGGAGGGCCGGGGATACGAGCAGTACTTC | TRBV6-1 | NA | TRBJ2-7
CSVADFSYEQYF | TGCAGCGTCGCGGACTTCTCCTACGAGCAGTACTTC | TRBV29-1 | NA | TRBJ2-7
CASKLDTVNTEAFF | TGTGCCAGCAAGCTGGACACCGTGAACACTGAAGCTTTCTTT | TRBV6-4 | NA | TRBJ1-1
CAWSGSTSGDYNEQFF | TGTGCCTGGAGTGGGTCGACTAGCGGTGATTACAATGAGCAGTTCTTC | TRBV30 | TRBD2 | TRBJ2-1
CASSVDADQPQHF | TGTGCCAGCAGCGTAGACGCGGATCAGCCCCAGCATTTT | TRBV9 | NA | TRBJ1-5
CASSYKSSEPQHF | TGTGCCAGCAGCTATAAGTCTTCAGAACCCCAGCATTTT | TRBV7-2 | NA | TRBJ1-5
CASSLGGINYGYTF | TGTGCCAGCAGCTTAGGCGGCATTAACTATGGCTACACCTTC | TRBV7-8 | NA | TRBJ1-2
CASSYKSGGGFEQFF | TGTGCCAGCAGCTACAAAAGCGGGGGGGGATTTGAGCAGTTCTTC | TRBV5-4 | TRBD2 | TRBJ2-1
CASSPPQGKDTEAFF | TGCGCCAGCAGTCCACCTCAGGGTAAGGACACTGAAGCTTTCTTT | TRBV5-1 | NA | TRBJ1-1
CASSLAAQRNQPQHF | TGTGCCAGTAGCCTGGCGGCGCAAAGAAATCAGCCCCAGCATTTT | TRBV19 | NA | TRBJ1-5
CASSPRDYEQYF | TGTGCCAGCAGCCCTCGAGACTACGAGCAGTACTTC | TRBV7-2 | NA | TRBJ2-7
CASSQDPQGRLNLNTEAFF | TGCGCCAGCAGCCAAGATCCCCAGGGGCGGTTAAATCTGAACACTGAAGCTTTCTTT | TRBV4-1 | NA | TRBJ1-1
CASSIDPLNLNTEAFF | TGTGCCAGTAGTATAGATCCCTTAAACTTGAACACTGAAGCTTTCTTT | TRBV19 | NA | TRBJ1-1
CARSNGGVDYNEQFF | TGTGCCAGAAGCAACGGAGGGGTCGATTACAATGAGCAGTTCTTC | TRBV5-3 | NA | TRBJ2-1
CSVALAAIGNTIYF | TGCAGCGTTGCGTTAGCGGCCATTGGGAACACCATATATTTT | TRBV29-1 | NA | TRBJ1-3